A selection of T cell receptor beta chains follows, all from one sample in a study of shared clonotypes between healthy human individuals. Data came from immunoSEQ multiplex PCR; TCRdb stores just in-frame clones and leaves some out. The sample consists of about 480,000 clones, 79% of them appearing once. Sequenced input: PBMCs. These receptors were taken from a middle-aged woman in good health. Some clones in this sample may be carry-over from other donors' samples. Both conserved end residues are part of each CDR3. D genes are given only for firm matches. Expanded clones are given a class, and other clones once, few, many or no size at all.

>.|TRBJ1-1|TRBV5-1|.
CASSLGGGTEAFF
TGCGCCAGCAGCTTGGGGGGAGGCACTGAAGCTTTCTTT
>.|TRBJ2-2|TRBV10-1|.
CASSARKTDLFKWELFF
TGCGCCAGCAGCGCCAGGAAGACAGACCTTTTTAAGTGGGAGCTGTTTTTT
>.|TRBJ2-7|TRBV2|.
CASVGRVSYEQYF
TGTGCCAGCGTAGGTAGGGTGTCCTACGAGCAGTACTTC
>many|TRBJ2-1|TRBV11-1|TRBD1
CASTPSPGQSSYNEQFF
TGTGCCAGCACCCCCAGCCCGGGACAGTCGTCCTACAATGAGCAGTTCTTC
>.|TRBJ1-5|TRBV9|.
CASSATSNQPQHF
TGTGCCAGCAGCGCAACTAGCAATCAGCCCCAGCATTTT
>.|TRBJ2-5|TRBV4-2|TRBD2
CASSPSGGQETQYF
TGTGCCAGCAGCCCGAGCGGGGGACAAGAGACCCAGTACTTC
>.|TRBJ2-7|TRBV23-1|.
CASSRGDTVKTETYEQYF
TGCGCCAGCAGTCGAGGAGACACGGTTAAGACAGAAACCTACGAGCAGTACTTC
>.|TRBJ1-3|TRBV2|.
CASSEGPSSGNTIYF
TGTGCCAGCAGTGAGGGGCCCAGCTCTGGAAACACCATATATTTT
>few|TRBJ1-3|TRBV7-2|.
CASRSGADGNTIYF
TGTGCCAGCAGGTCAGGGGCAGACGGAAACACCATATATTTT
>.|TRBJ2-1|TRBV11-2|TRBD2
CASTQSAGSSYNEQFF
TGTGCCAGCACTCAATCAGCGGGAAGCTCCTACAATGAGCAGTTCTTC
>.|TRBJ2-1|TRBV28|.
CATFTYNEQFF
TGTGCCACGTTCACCTACAATGAGCAGTTCTTC
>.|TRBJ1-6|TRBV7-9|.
CASSLNGRGNSPLHF
TGTGCCAGCAGCTTAAACGGCCGGGGAAATTCACCCCTCCACTTT
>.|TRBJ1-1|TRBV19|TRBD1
CASRGQGLNTEAFF
TGTGCCAGTAGAGGACAGGGTCTCAACACTGAAGCTTTCTTT
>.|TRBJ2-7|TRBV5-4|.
CASSLFRGEQYF
TGTGCCAGCAGCTTGTTTCGGGGCGAGCAGTACTTC
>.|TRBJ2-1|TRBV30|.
CAWSGGGVTQFF
TGTGCCTGGAGTGGAGGGGGAGTTACGCAGTTCTTC
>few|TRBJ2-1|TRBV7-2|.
CASSSQRATYNEQFF
TGTGCCAGCAGTTCTCAGCGGGCCACTTACAATGAGCAGTTCTTC
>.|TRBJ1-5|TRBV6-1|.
CASRERGRGPQHF
TGTGCCAGCAGGGAAAGGGGGAGAGGGCCCCAGCATTTT
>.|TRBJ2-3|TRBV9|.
CASSVAGAFADTQYF
TGTGCCAGCAGCGTAGCAGGAGCGTTCGCAGATACGCAGTATTTT
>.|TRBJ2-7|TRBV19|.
CASNDGTGAYEQYF
TGTGCCAGTAATGACGGGACGGGGGCCTACGAGCAGTACTTC
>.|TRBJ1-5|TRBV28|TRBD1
CASSVTGDSNQPQHF
TGTGCCAGCAGCGTGACAGGGGACAGCAATCAGCCCCAGCATTTT
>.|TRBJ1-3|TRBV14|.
CASSPGGRSGNTIYF
TGTGCCAGCAGCCCCGGTGGGCGCTCTGGAAACACCATATATTTT
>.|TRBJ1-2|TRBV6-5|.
CASSYSGENYGYTF
TGTGCCAGCAGTTACTCTGGGGAAAACTATGGCTACACCTTC
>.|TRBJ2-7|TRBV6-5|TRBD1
CASSYGQGRYEQYF
TGTGCCAGCAGTTACGGACAGGGGAGGTACGAGCAGTACTTC
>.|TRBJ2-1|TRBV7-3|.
CASSFPTDTYNEQFF
TGTGCCAGCAGCTTTCCTACGGATACCTACAATGAGCAGTTCTTC
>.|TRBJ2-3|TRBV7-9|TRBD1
CASSLDRGWGTDTQYF
TGTGCCAGCAGCCTCGACAGGGGATGGGGCACAGATACGCAGTATTTT
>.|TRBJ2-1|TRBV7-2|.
CASSLFLGDEQFF
TGTGCCAGCAGCTTATTTTTGGGCGATGAGCAGTTCTTC
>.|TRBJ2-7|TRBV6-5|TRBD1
CASSYGQGYYEQYF
TGTGCCAGCAGTTACGGACAGGGATACTACGAGCAGTACTTC
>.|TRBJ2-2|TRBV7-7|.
CASSTTTAGNTGELFF
TGTGCCAGCAGCACCACCACAGCGGGGAACACCGGGGAGCTGTTTTTT
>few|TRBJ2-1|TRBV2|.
CASSERLPAYNEQFF
TGTGCCAGCAGTGAACGGCTTCCGGCCTACAATGAGCAGTTCTTC
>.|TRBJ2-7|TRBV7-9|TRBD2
CASSISGGAYEQYF
TGTGCCAGCAGCATTAGCGGGGGAGCCTACGAGCAGTACTTC
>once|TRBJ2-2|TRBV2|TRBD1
CASRGQGNTGELFF
TGTGCCAGCAGGGGACAGGGAAACACCGGGGAGCTGTTTTTT
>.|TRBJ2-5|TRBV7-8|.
CASSLARPVETQYF
TGTGCCAGCAGCTTAGCCCGTCCCGTGGAGACCCAGTACTTC
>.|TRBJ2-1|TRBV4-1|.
CASSQAGQGLVAGAPYNEQFF
TGCGCCAGCAGCCAAGCCGGACAGGGTCTCGTAGCGGGAGCGCCCTACAATGAGCAGTTCTTC
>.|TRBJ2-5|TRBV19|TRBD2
CASNSRLAGPQETQYF
TGTGCCAGTAATAGTCGGCTAGCGGGGCCCCAAGAGACCCAGTACTTC
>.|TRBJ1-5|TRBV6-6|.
CASNFRGQPQHF
TGTGCCAGCAACTTCAGGGGCCAGCCCCAGCATTTT
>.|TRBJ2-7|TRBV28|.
CASSLRQGSYEQYF
TGTGCCAGCAGTTTACGCCAGGGTTCCTACGAGCAGTACTTC